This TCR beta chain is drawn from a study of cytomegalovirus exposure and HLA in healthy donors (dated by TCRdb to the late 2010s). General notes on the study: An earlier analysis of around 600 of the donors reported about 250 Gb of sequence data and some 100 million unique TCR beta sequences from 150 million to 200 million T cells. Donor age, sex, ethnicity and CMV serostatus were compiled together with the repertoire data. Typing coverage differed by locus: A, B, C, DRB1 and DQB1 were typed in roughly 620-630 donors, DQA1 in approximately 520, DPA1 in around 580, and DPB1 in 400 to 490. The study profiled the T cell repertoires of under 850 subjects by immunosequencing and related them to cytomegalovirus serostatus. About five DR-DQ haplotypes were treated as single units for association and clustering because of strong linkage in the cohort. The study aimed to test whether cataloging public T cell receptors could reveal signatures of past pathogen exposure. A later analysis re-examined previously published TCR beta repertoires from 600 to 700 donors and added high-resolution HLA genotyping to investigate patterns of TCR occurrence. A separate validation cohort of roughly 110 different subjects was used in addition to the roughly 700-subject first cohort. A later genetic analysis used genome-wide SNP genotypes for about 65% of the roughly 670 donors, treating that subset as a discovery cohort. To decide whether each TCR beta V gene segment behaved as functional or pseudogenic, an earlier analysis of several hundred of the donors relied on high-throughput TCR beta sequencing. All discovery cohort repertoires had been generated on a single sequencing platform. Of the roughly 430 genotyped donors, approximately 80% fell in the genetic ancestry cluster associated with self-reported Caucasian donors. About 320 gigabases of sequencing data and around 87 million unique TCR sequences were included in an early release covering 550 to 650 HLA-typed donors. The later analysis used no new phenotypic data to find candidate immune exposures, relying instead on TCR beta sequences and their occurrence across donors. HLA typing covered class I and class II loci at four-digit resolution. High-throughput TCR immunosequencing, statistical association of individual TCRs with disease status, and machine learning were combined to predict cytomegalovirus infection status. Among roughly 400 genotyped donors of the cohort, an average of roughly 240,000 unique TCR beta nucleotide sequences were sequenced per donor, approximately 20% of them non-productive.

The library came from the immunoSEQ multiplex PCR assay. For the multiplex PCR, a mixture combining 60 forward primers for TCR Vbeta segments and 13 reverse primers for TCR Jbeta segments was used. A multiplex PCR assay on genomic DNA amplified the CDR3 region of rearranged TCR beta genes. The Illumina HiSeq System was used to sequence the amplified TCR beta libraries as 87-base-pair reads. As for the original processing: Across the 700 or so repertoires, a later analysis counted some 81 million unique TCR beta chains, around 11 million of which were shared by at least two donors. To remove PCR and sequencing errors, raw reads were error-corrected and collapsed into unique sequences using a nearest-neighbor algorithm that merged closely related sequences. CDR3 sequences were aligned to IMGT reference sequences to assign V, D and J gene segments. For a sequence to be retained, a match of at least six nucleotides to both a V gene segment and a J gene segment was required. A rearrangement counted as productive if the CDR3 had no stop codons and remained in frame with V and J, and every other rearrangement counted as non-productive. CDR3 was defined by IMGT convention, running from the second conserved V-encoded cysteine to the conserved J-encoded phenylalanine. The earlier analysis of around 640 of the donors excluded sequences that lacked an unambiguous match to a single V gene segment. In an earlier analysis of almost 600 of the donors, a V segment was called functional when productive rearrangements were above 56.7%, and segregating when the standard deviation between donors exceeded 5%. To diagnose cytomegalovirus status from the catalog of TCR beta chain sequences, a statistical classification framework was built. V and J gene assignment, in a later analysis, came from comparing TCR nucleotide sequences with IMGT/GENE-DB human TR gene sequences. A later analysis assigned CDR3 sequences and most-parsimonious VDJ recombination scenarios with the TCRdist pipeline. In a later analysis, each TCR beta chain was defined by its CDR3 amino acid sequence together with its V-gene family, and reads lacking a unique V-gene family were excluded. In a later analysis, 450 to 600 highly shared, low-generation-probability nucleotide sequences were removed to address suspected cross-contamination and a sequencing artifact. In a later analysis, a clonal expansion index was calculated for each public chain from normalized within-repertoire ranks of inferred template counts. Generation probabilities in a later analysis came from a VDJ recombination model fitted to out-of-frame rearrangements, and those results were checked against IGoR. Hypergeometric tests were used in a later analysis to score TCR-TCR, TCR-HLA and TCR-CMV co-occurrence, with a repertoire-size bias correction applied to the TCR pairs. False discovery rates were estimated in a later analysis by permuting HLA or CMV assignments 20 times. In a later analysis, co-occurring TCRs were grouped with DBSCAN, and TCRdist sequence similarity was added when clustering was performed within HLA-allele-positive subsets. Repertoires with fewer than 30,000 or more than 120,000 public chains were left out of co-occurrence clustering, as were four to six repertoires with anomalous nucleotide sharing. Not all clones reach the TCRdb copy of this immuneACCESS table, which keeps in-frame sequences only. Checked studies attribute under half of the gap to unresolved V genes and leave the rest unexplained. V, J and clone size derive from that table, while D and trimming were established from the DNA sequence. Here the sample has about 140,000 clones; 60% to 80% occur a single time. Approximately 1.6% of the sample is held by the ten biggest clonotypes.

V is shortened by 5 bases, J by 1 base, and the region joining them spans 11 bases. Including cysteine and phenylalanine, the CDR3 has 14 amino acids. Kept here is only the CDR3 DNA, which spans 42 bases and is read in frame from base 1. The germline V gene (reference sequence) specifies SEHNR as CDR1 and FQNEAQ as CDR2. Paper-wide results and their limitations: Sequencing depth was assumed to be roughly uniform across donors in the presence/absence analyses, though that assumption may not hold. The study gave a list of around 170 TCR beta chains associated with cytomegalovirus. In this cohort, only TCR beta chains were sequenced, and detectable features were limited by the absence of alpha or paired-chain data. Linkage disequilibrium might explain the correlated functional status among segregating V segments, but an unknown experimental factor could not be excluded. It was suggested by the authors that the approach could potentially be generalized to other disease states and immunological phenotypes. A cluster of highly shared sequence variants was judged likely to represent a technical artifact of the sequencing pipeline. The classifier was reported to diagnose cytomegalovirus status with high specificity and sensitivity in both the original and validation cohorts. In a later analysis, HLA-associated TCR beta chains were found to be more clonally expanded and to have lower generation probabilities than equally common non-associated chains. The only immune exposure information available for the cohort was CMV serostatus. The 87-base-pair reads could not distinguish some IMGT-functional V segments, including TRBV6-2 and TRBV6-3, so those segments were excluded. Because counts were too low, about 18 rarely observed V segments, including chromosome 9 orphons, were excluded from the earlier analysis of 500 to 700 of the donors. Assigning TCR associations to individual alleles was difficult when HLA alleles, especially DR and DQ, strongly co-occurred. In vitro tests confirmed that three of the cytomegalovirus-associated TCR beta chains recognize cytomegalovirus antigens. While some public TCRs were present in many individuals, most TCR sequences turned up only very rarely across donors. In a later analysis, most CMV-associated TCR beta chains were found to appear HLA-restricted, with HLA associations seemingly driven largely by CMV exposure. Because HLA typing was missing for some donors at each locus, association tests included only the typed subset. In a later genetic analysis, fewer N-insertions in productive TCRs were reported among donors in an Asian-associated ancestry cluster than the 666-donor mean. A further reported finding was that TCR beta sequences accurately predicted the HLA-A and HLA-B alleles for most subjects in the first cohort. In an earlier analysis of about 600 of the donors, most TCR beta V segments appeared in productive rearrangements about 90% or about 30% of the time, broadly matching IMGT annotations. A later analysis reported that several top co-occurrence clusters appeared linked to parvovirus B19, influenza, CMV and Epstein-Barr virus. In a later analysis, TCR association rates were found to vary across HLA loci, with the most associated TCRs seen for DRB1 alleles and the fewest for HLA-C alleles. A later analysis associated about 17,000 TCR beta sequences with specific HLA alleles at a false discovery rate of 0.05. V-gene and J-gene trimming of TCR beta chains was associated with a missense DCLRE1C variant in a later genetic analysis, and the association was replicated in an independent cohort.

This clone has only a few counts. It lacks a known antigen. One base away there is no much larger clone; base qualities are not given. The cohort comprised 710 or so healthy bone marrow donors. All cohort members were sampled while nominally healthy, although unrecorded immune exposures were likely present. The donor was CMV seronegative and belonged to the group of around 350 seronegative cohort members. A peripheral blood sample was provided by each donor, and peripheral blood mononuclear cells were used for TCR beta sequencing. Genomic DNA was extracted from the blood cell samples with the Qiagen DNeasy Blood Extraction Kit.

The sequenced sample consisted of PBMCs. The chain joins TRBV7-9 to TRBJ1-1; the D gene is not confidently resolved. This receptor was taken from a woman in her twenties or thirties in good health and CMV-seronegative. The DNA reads TGTGCCAGCAGCCATTTCCCGGGGAACACTGAAGCTTTCTTT. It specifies CASSHFPGNTEAFF.